Each of the 19 T cell receptor beta chains below was sequenced from the same sample in a study of OX40 agonist ivuxolimab in advanced cancers. Libraries were prepared by immunoSEQ multiplex PCR; TCRdb keeps only in-frame clonotypes and omits some of them. The data hold about 12,000 clones, with around 76% observed a single time. Sequencing was performed on CD4+ or CD8+ T cells sorted from blood, taken in a trial of the OX40 agonist ivuxolimab. Receptors were obtained from an adult with an advanced solid tumor such as melanoma, head and neck, liver or kidney cancer.

The V gene is TRBV5-8, the J gene TRBJ1-2; TRBD1 might be the D (5 bases). V was clipped by 2 bases and J by 2 bases, with 19 bases between them. The CDR3 consists of 17 residues. Per the germline V gene, CDR1 is SGHTS and CDR2 is YDEGEE. The CDR3 here is CASSFARDPRGNYGYTF. The CDR3, as DNA: TGTGCCAGCAGCTTTGCCCGGGACCCCCGAGGGAACTATGGCTACACCTTC. Drawing the rest from reference TRBV5-8 and TRBJ1-2, the complete variable domain is EAGVTQSPTHLIKTRGQQATLRCSPISGHTSVYWYQQALGLGLQFLLWYDEGEERNRGNFPPRFSGRQFPNYSSELNVNALELEDSALYLCASSFARDPRGNYGYTFGSGTRLTVV.

The gene calls are TRBV4-1 and TRBJ2-1; TRBD2 matches 14 bases. V lost 4 bases and J lost 3; bases outside the gene matches: 8. The CDR3 spans 18 residues. The germline gives CDR1 MGHRA, CDR2 YSYEKL. The DNA of the CDR3 is TGCGCCAGCAGCCTCGTCCCGGGACTAGCGGGGGTCTACAATGAGCAGTTCTTC. Its protein is CASSLVPGLAGVYNEQFF.

In its sample, this clone ranks as hyperexpanded. The chain combines TRBV4-3 with TRBJ2-3, with TRBD2 matching over 8 bases. Germline trimming cut 0 bases from V and 4 bases from J; bases unmatched to any gene: 6. Per germline, CDR1 LGHNA and CDR2 YSLEER. The CDR3 totals 16 residues. The CDR3 DNA reads TGCGCCAGCAGCCAAGACGGAGCGGGAGATCCAGATACGCAGTATTTT. Its protein is CASSQDGAGDPDTQYF.

The V call is TRBV27, the J call TRBJ2-7; 9 bases map to TRBD2. The CDR3 length is 15 residues. The V segment lost 7 bases and the J segment 5 bases; nucleotides outside the gene matches: 12. Germline V gives CDR1 MNHEY, CDR2 SMNVEV (reference sequence). The CDR3 coding sequence is TGTGCCAGCACCCCCTTTAGCGGGAGTTACCACGAGCAGTACTTC. As protein: CASTPFSGSYHEQYF.

This chain uses TRBV9 with TRBJ2-2, with 8 bases matching TRBD2. V trimming: 3 bases; J trimming: 2 bases; junction bases outside the gene matches: 6. The CDR3 is 16 residues long. Looked up from germline, CDR1 is SGDLS and CDR2 is YYNGEE. The CDR3 nucleotides are TGTGCCAGCAGCGCCCTTAGCGGGGACAACACCGGGGAGCTGTTTTTT. Translation gives CASSALSGDNTGELFF.

V and J are TRBV4-1 and TRBJ1-3; D uncertain. This CDR3 has 15 residues. The V and J ends lost 0 bases and 2 bases respectively, with 8 bases between them. Germline V gene lookup returns CDR1 MGHRA and CDR2 YSYEKL. The CDR3 loop reads CASSQDSGPGNTIYF. CDR3 in DNA: TGCGCCAGCAGCCAAGATAGCGGACCTGGAAACACCATATATTTT.

DNA for the CDR3: TGCAGCGTTGAGGAGAGCTCCTACAATGAGCAGTTCTTC. It specifies CSVEESSYNEQFF. The rearrangement uses TRBV29-1 and TRBJ2-1, with unresolved D. This CDR3 has 13 residues. Looked up from germline, CDR1 is SQVTM and CDR2 is ANQGSEA. The V end was cut by 3 bases, the J end by 0 bases, with 6 bases between.

The CDR3 DNA reads TGTGCCAGCAGCATCGGGACAGGGTTCAATGAGCAGTTCTTC. It translates to CASSIGTGFNEQFF. The rearrangement links TRBV9 to TRBJ2-1; TRBD1 agrees at 9 bases. Trimming removed 4 bases from V and 6 bases from J; junction bases left unmatched: 5. The CDR3 runs 14 residues. The germline gives CDR1 SGDLS, CDR2 YYNGEE.

This clone was picked up one time. The J gene is TRBJ1-2, the V gene TRBV11-3, with TRBD1 matching over 7 bases. CDR3 length: 15 residues. Germline-derived CDR1 and CDR2 are SGHNT and YENEEA. The trim removed 0 bases at V and 6 bases at J, leaving 7 bases unmatched. CDR3 bases: TGTGCCAGCAGCTTAGAGAGGGGGCGTTTCAATGGCTACACCTTC. This sequence encodes CASSLERGRFNGYTF.

The rearrangement uses TRBV9 and TRBJ2-1, with a possible D match to TRBD2 (6 bases). Trimming took 0 bases from V and 8 from J, leaving 15 bases between them. CDR3 length equals 15 residues. CDR1 SGDLS and CDR2 YYNGEE come from the germline V gene. The CDR3 region has the DNA TGTGCCAGCAGCGTAGAGTCGGGCGGGACCTATGAGCAGTTCTTC. Protein sequence: CASSVESGGTYEQFF.

CDR3 in DNA: TGTGCCAGCAGTTACTCGGACCCTAGGGTCTATGGCTACACCTTC. This sequence encodes CASSYSDPRVYGYTF. The chain has TRBV6-5 and TRBJ1-2; D call uncertain. V was pared by 0 bases and J by 4 bases, with 12 bases between. This CDR3 contains 15 residues. Germline CDR1 reads MNHEY; CDR2 reads SVGAGI.

This chain uses TRBV9 with TRBJ1-2; no definite D call. Germline assignment: CDR1 SGDLS and CDR2 YYNGEE. CDR3 length equals 13 residues. The V gene lost 5 bases and the J gene lost 2 bases, with 10 bases spanning the gap. The DNA for the CDR3 is TGTGCCAGCAGTGACGGGAAAAACTATGGCTACACCTTC. Translation: CASSDGKNYGYTF.

The chain recombines TRBV13 with TRBJ2-1, with D hard to call. V was clipped by 3 bases and J by 5 bases, with 11 bases between them. Germline V gene lookup returns CDR1 PRHDT and CDR2 FYEKMQ (reference sequence). There are 14 residues in the CDR3. CDR3 in amino acids: CASSFTELDNEQFF. In DNA form, the CDR3 reads TGTGCCAGCAGCTTTACGGAGTTGGACAATGAGCAGTTCTTC.

This chain connects TRBV9 to TRBJ2-4; D might be TRBD2 (7 bases). V dropped 3 bases and J dropped 1 base, with 11 bases sitting between them. CDR1 and CDR2 (germline): SGDLS, YYNGEE. This CDR3 has 15 residues. This CDR3 reads CASSAGGSAKNIQYF. The CDR3 DNA reads as TGTGCCAGCAGCGCGGGGGGCTCGGCCAAAAACATTCAGTACTTC.

The rearrangement links TRBV11-2 to TRBJ1-1; 7 bases are shared with TRBD1. The germline CDR1 and CDR2 sequences are SGHAT and FQNNGV. This CDR3 spans 15 amino acids. Unmatched junction bases numbered 9, after V lost 3 bases and J lost 5 bases. The CDR3 loop is CASSLSTGTVTEAFF. The CDR3 DNA reads as TGTGCCAGCAGCTTGTCGACAGGGACTGTGACTGAAGCTTTCTTT.

The chain couples TRBV11-2 to TRBJ1-1; no clear D. The CDR3 length is 12 residues. The germline gives CDR1 SGHAT, CDR2 FQNNGV. Trimming removed 4 bases at V and 1 base at J, with 4 bases between. Here the CDR3 DNA reads TGTGCCAGCAGCTCCAGGAACACTGAAGCTTTCTTT. Amino acid sequence: CASSSRNTEAFF.

This sequence joins TRBV6-1 and TRBJ2-1, with 9 nucleotides matching TRBD2. This CDR3 spans 15 amino acids. From germline, CDR1 is MNHNS and CDR2 SASEGT. After removal of 6 bases from V and 8 bases from J, the junction contained 11 bases not matched to a gene. CDR3 residues: CASRPRLAELDEQFF. The CDR3 nucleotides are TGTGCCAGCAGGCCCAGACTAGCGGAGCTCGATGAGCAGTTCTTC.

The rearrangement joins TRBV10-1 to TRBJ1-1, with 7 bases matching TRBD1. This CDR3 is built from 13 residues. V shed 6 bases, J shed 4 bases, and the junction held 5 bases outside the gene matches. The germline V gene has CDR1 WNHNN and CDR2 SYGVQD (reference sequence). As DNA, the CDR3 is TGCGCCAGCAGCCGGGACAGTGCCACTGAAGCTTTCTTT. The encoded protein is CASSRDSATEAFF.

The chain employs TRBV4-3 and TRBJ1-1; D remains ambiguous. Germline V lookup: CDR1 LGHNA, CDR2 YSLEER. The CDR3 has 16 amino acids. Trimming stripped 4 bases from V and 6 bases from J, with 21 bases between. The CDR3 DNA follows: TGCGCCAGCAGCCCCGGGGTTCGGTGGATTTCGGCTGAAGCTTTCTTT. Translating it yields CASSPGVRWISAEAFF.